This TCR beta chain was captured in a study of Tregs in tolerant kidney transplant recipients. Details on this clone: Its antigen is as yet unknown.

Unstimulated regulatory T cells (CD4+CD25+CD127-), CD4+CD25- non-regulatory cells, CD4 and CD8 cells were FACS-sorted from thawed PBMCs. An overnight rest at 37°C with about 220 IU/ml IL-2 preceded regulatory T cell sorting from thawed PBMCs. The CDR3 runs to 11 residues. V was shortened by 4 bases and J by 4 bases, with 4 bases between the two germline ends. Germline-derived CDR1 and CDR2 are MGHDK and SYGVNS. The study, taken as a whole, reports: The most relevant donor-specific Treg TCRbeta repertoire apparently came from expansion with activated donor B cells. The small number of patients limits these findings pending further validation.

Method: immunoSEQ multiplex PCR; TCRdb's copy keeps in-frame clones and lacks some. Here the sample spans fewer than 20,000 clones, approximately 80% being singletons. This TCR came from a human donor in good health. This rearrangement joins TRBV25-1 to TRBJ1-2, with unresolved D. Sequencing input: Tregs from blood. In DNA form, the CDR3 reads TGTGCCAGCAGTGCCGTCTATGGCTACACCTTC. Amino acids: CASSAVYGYTF.